Included here is one T cell receptor beta chain sequence, with context. Its matching antigen is unknown. CDR3 size: 21 residues. Germline CDR1 and CDR2: SGDLS and YYNGEE. V was trimmed by 2 bases and J by 0 bases, leaving 26 bases between them. The time point denotes: persistent/refractory GD, antithyroid drugs over 5 years with positive TRAb. Construction of the TCR library relied on RNA isolated from PBMCs. By American Thyroid Association guidelines, Graves' disease was diagnosed in the cohort. iRepertoire HTBI primers and Arm-PCR of CDR3 regions built TCR beta libraries. TCRdb re-derived calls from the multiplex PCR reads in MiXCR, one entry per CDR3 protein. The sample lists approximately 500,000 distinct CDR3 sequences, 20% to 25% occurring once. The sample comes from a study of regulatory T cells in long-lasting Graves disease. Study conclusions and caveats: Clonotypes that were public and shared totalled fewer than 3,500 in persistent patients versus over 800 in new patients. The researchers studied only peripheral blood, not thyroid tissue. Persistent disease exhibited a predilection for TRBV28, TRBJ1-2 and TRBJ2-5.

This sequence was found in a female donor with Graves disease. Sequencing was performed on peripheral blood mononuclear cells (PBMCs), taken when the disease was refractory, from a patient treated with antithyroid drugs. The V and J genes are TRBV9 and TRBJ2-2, with D possibly matching TRBD1 (6 bases). This CDR3 reads CASSVSPSRTEPLTNTGELFF. CDR3 bases: TGTGCCAGCAGCGTTTCCCCCAGCCGGACAGAGCCCCTTACGAACACCGGGGAGCTGTTTTTT.